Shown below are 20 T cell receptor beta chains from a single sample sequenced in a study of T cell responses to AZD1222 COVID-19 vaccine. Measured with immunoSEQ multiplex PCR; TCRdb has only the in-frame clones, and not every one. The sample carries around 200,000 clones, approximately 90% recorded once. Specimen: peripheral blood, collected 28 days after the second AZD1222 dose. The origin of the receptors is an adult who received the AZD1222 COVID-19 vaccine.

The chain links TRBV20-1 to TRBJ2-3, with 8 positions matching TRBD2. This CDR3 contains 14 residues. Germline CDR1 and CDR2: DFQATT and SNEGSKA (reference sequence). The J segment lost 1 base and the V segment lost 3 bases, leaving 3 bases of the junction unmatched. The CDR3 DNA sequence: TGCAGTGCTAGTATACTAGCGGGCACAGATACGCAGTATTTT. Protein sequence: CSASILAGTDTQYF.

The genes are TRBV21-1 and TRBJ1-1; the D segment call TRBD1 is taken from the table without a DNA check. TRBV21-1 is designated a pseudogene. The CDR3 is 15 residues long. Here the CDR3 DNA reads TGTGCCAGCTTCAGGGGGCAGTCCCTTTTCACTGAAGCTTTCTTT. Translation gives CASFRGQSLFTEAFF.

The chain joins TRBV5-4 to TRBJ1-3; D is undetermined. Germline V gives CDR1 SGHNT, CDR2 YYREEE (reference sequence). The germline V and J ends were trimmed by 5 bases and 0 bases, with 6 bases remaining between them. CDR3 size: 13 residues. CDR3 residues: CASRAPSGNTIYF. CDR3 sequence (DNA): TGTGCCAGCAGGGCACCCTCTGGAAACACCATATATTTT. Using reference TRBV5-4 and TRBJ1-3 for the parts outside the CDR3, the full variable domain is ETGVTQSPTHLIKTRGQQVTLRCSSQSGHNTVSWYQQALGQGPQFIFQYYREEENGRGNFPPRFSGLQFPNYSSELNVNALELDDSALYLCASRAPSGNTIYFGEGSWLTVV.

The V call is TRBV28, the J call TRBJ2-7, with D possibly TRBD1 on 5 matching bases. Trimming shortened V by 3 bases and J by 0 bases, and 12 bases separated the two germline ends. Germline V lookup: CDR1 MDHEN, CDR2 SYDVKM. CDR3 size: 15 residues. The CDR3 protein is CASSLTDRSSYEQYF. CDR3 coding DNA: TGTGCCAGCAGTTTGACAGACCGAAGCTCCTACGAGCAGTACTTC.

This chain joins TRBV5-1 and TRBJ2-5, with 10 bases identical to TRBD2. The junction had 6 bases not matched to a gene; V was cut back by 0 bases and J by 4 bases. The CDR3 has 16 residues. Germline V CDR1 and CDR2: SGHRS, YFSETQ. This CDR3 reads CASSLGLAGAGETQYF. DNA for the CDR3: TGCGCCAGCAGCTTGGGGCTAGCGGGAGCCGGAGAGACCCAGTACTTC.

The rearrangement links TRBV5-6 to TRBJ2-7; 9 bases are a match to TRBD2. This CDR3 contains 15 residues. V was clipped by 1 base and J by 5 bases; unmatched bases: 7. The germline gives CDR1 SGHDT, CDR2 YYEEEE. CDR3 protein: CASSLPGLALDEQYF. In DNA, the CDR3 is TGTGCCAGCAGCTTGCCCGGACTAGCGTTAGACGAGCAGTACTTC. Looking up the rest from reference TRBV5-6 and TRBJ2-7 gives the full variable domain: DAGVTQSPTHLIKTRGQQVTLRCSPKSGHDTVSWYQQALGQGPQFIFQYYEEEERQRGNFPDRFSGHQFPNYSSELNVNALLLGDSALYLCASSLPGLALDEQYFGPGTRLTVT.

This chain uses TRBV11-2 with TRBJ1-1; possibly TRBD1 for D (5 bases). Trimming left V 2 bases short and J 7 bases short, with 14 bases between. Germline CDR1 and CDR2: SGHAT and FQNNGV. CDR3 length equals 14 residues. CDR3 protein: CASSLSRDFFEAFF. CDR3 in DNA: TGTGCCAGCAGCTTATCTCGGGACTTCTTTGAAGCTTTCTTT.

DNA for the CDR3: TGTGCCAGCAGAGCCGGGACAGGGAATCCAGGGGCCCAGTACTTC. It is translated as CASRAGTGNPGAQYF. V usage is TRBV6-5 and J usage is TRBJ2-5; TRBD1 matches at 9 bases. Germline CDR1 MNHEY, CDR2 SVGAGI. The V gene end was trimmed by 6 bases and the J gene end by 9 bases; junction bases not matched to a gene: 14. The CDR3 is 15 amino acids.

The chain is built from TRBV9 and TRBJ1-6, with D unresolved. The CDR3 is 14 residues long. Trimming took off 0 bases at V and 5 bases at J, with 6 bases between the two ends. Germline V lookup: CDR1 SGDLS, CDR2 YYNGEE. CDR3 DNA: TGTGCCAGCAGCGTAGGGGTCGATAATTCACCCCTCCACTTT. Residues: CASSVGVDNSPLHF.

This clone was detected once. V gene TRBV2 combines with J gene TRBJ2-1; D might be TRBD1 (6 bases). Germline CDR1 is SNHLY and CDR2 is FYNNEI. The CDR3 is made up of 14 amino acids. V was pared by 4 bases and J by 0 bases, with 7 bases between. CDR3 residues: CASSVDSSYNEQFF. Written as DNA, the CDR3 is TGTGCCAGCAGTGTGGACAGCTCCTACAATGAGCAGTTCTTC.

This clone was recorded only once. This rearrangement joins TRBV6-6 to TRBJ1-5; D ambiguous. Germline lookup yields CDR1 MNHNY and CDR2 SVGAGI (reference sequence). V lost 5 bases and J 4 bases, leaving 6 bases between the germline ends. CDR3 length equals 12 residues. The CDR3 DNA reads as TGTGCCAGCAGTCCGGCGAATCAGCCCCAGCATTTT. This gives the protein CASSPANQPQHF.

CDR3 DNA: TGTGCCAGCAGCAAAGTTGCGACCCCTCTTGGCTACACCTTC. This translates into CASSKVATPLGYTF. The V gene is TRBV21-1, the J gene TRBJ1-2. TRBV21-1 is flagged as a pseudogene. The CDR3 is 14 amino acids.

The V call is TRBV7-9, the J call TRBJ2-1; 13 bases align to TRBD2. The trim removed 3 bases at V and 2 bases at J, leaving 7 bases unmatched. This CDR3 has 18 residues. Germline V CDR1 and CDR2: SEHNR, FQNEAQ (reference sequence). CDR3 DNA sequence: TGTGCCAGCAGCTTCCTCGGGACTAGCGGGATCGCCTACAATGAGCAGTTCTTC. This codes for CASSFLGTSGIAYNEQFF. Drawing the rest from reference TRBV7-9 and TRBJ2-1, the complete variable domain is DTGVSQNPRHKITKRGQNVTFRCDPISEHNRLYWYRQTLGQGPEFLTYFQNEAQLEKSRLLSDRFSAERPKGSFSTLEIQRTEQGDSAMYLCASSFLGTSGIAYNEQFFGPGTRLTVL.

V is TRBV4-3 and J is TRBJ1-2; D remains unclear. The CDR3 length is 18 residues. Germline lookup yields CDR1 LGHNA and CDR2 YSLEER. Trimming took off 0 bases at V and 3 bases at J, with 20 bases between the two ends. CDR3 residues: CASSQEPTLGGRYYGYTF. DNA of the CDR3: TGCGCCAGCAGCCAAGAACCTACCCTCGGCGGACGATACTATGGCTACACCTTC.

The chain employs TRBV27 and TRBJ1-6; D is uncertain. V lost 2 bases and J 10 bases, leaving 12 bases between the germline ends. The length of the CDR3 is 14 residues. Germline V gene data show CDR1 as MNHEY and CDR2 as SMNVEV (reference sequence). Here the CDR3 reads CASSLVAGESPLHF. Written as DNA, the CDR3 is TGTGCCAGCAGTTTAGTCGCGGGCGAATCACCCCTCCACTTT.

CDR3 residues: CASSYGQGGQPQHF. The CDR3 region has the DNA TGTGCCAGCAGTTATGGACAGGGGGGTCAGCCCCAGCATTTT. This sequence joins TRBV6-5 and TRBJ1-5, with TRBD1 identical over 10 bases. The CDR3 covers 14 residues. Germline V gene lookup returns CDR1 MNHEY and CDR2 SVGAGI. Losses at the gene ends were 3 bases for V and 6 bases for J; bases not matched to a gene: 2.

CDR3 nucleotide sequence: TGTGCCAGCAGTGATGGGACGGGCAACCAGTACTTC. Its protein is CASSDGTGNQYF. The chain is built from TRBV7-9 and TRBJ2-5, with D possibly being TRBD1 or TRBD2 (5 bases each). Trimming pared 6 bases from V and 10 bases from J, leaving 15 bases between. This CDR3 has 12 amino acids. Germline-derived CDR1 and CDR2 are SEHNR and FQNEAQ (reference sequence). Using reference TRBV7-9 and TRBJ2-5 for the parts outside the CDR3, the full variable domain is DTGVSQNPRHKITKRGQNVTFRCDPISEHNRLYWYRQTLGQGPEFLTYFQNEAQLEKSRLLSDRFSAERPKGSFSTLEIQRTEQGDSAMYLCASSDGTGNQYFGPGTRLLVL.

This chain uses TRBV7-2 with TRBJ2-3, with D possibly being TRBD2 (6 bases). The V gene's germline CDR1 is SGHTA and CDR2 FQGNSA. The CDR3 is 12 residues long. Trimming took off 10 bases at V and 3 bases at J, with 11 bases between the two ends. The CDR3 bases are TGTGCCACCCGGGCGGGGACAGATACGCAGTATTTT. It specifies CATRAGTDTQYF. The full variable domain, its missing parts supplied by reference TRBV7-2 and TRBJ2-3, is GAGVSQSPSNKVTEKGKDVELRCDPISGHTALYWYRQSLGQGLEFLIYFQGNSAPDKSGLPSDRFSAERTGGSVSTLTIQRTQQEDSAVYLCATRAGTDTQYFGPGTRLTVL.

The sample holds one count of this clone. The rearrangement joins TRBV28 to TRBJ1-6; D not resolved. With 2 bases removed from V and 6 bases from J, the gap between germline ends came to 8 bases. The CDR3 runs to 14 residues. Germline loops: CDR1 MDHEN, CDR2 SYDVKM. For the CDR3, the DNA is TGTGCCAGCAGTTTAGTGCAGAGTAATTCACCCCTCCACTTT. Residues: CASSLVQSNSPLHF.

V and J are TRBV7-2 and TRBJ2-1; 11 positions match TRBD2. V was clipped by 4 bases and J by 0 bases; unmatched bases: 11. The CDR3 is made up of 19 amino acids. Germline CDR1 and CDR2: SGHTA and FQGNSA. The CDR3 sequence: CASSSSGGLAVGSYNEQFF. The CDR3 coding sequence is TGTGCCAGCAGCTCTAGTGGGGGACTAGCGGTAGGCTCCTACAATGAGCAGTTCTTC.